This TCR beta chain was observed in a study of cytomegalovirus exposure and HLA in healthy donors. Study overall: There were around 100 million unique TCR beta sequences, drawn from about 190 million T cells, in an earlier analysis.

General study results and limits: Per a later analysis, HLA-associated TCR beta chains showed more clonal expansion than other, equally common TCR beta chains. In a later analysis, HLA-C alleles had the fewest associated TCRs, DRB1 alleles the most. Certain indistinguishable V segments, among them TRBV6-2 and TRBV6-3, were excluded.

PCR was performed using 60 Vbeta and 13 Jbeta primers. Sequencing was performed with immunoSEQ multiplex PCR; in TCRdb, only in-frame clones are kept and a portion is missing. The data show more than 95,000 clones, approximately 74% seen once. The V and J ends lost 8 bases and 1 base, in that order; junction bases with no gene match: 5. Germline CDR1 and CDR2: KGHSH and LQKENI. CDR3 length equals 14 residues. About this clone: Its antigen is as yet unknown.

The receptor comes from a woman between 45 and 65 years old in good health and CMV-seropositive. The source material was PBMCs. The chain uses TRBV18 and TRBJ1-1, with 9 nucleotides matching TRBD1. CDR3 sequence: CASHRGRGNTEAFF. The CDR3 DNA follows: TGTGCCAGCCACAGGGGGCGCGGGAACACTGAAGCTTTCTTT.